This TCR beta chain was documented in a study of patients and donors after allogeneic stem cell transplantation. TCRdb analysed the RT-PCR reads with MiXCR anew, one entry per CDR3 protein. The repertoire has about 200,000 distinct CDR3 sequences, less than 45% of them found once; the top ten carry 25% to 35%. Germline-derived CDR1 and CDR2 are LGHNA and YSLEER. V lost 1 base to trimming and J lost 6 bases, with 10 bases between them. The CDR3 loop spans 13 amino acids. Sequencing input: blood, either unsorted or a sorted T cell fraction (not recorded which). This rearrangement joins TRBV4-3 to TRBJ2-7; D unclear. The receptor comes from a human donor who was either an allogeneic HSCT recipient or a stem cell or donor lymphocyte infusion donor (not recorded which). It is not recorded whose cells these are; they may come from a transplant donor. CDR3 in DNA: TGCGCCAGCAGCCAAGCCCGGTCTACCGAGCAGTACTTC. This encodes CASSQARSTEQYF.